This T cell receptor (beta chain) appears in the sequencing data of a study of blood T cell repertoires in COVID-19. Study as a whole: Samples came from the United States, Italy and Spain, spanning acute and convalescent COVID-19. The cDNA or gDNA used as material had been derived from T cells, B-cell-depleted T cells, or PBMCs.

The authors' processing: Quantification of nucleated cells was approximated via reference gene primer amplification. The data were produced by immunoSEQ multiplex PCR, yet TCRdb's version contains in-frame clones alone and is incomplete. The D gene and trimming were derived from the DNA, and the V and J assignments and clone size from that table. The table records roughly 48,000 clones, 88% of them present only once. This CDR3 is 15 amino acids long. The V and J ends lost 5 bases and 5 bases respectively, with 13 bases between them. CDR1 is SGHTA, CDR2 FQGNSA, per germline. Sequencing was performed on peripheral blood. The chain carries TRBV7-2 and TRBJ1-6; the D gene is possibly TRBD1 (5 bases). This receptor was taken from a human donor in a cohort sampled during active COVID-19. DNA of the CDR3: TGTGCCAGCAGCCAAGTGGGGGGGAATAATTCACCCCTCCACTTT. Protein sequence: CASSQVGGNNSPLHF.